One sample yielded the 32 T cell receptor beta chains listed below, sequenced in a study of PD-L1 blockade in urothelial cancer. Sequenced by immunoSEQ multiplex PCR; TCRdb stores in-frame clones only, minus some. Among about 91,000 clones listed, approximately 87% were seen once. The sample's time point: peripheral blood 6 weeks after treatment start. This specimen was PBMCs, taken around atezolizumab (anti-PD-L1) treatment. These receptors were collected from a man between 65 and 79 years old with urothelial cancer.

J is TRBJ2-6 and V is TRBV5-4; 12 nucleotides match TRBD1. This CDR3 has 17 residues. Germline V CDR1 and CDR2: SGHNT, YYREEE (reference sequence). With 3 bases clipped from V and 3 bases from J, the junction kept 4 bases outside the gene matches. CDR3 protein: CASSSGQGAGGANVLTF. The CDR3 DNA sequence: TGTGCCAGCAGCTCGGGACAGGGGGCGGGTGGGGCCAACGTCCTGACTTTC.

The gene calls are TRBV29-1 and TRBJ1-2, with TRBD1 as a possible D gene (6 bases). Germline loops: CDR1 SQVTM, CDR2 ANQGSEA. The CDR3 loop spans 15 amino acids. The V gene lost 5 bases and the J gene lost 3 bases, with 19 bases spanning the gap. CDR3 DNA: TGCAGCGTTCCCTCCACCCGGGACACCTACTATGGCTACACCTTC. Translating gives CSVPSTRDTYYGYTF. Based on the CDR3 plus reference TRBV29-1 and TRBJ1-2, the full variable domain is SAVISQKPSRDICQRGTSLTIQCQVDSQVTMMFWYRQQPGQSLTLIATANQGSEATYESGFVIDKFPISRPNLTFSTLTVSNMSPEDSSIYLCSVPSTRDTYYGYTFGSGTRLTVV.

The chain carries TRBV29-1 and TRBJ2-7; a weak D match, TRBD2 (5 bases). Germline V gene sequence: CDR1 SQVTM, CDR2 ANQGSEA. This CDR3 has 14 amino acids. Trimming pared 0 bases from V and 2 bases from J, leaving 11 bases between. In DNA, the CDR3 is TGCAGCGTTGAAGATCGAGGGCAGGCCTACGAGCAGTACTTC. This sequence encodes CSVEDRGQAYEQYF.

The chain couples TRBV9 to TRBJ2-3; TRBD1 matches at 12 bases. The CDR3 runs 16 residues. Trimming cost V 3 bases and J 1 base; bases outside gene matches: 3. Germline CDR1 is SGDLS and CDR2 is YYNGEE. The DNA for the CDR3 is TGTGCCAGCAGCGGGGACAGGGGGCCTGGCACAGATACGCAGTATTTT. As protein: CASSGDRGPGTDTQYF. The whole variable domain, filled in from reference TRBV9 and TRBJ2-3, reads DSGVTQTPKHLITATGQRVTLRCSPRSGDLSVYWYQQSLDQGLQFLIQYYNGEERAKGNILERFSAQQFPDLHSELNLSSLELGDSALYFCASSGDRGPGTDTQYFGPGTRLTVL.

The J gene is TRBJ1-1, the V gene TRBV5-1, with a tentative D call TRBD1 (6 bases). Germline CDR1 and CDR2: SGHRS and YFSETQ. This CDR3 comprises 14 residues. V lost 7 bases and J lost 3, with 16 bases in between. The CDR3 sequence is CASQWSSGDTEAFF. The CDR3 region has the DNA TGCGCCAGCCAATGGTCCTCAGGGGACACTGAAGCTTTCTTT.

The chain uses TRBV5-1 and TRBJ2-3; tentative D call: TRBD1 (7 bases). CDR3 length equals 15 residues. V lost 4 bases and J 5 bases, leaving 17 bases between the germline ends. CDR1 and CDR2 from the germline V gene are SGHRS and YFSETQ. The chain's CDR3 is CASSPGGGGLDTQYF. The CDR3 nucleotides read TGCGCCAGCAGCCCAGGAGGGGGCGGATTAGATACGCAGTATTTT.

The rearrangement links TRBV7-2 to TRBJ2-5; unclear D gene. The ends were cut back, 0 bases at V and 4 bases at J, with 6 bases in the middle. Germline V CDR1 and CDR2: SGHTA, FQGNSA. The CDR3 runs to 13 residues. The CDR3 DNA is TGTGCCAGCAGCTTAGCTCTGCGAGAGACCCAGTACTTC. Its translation: CASSLALRETQYF.

The chain combines TRBV11-3 with TRBJ2-1; 15 bases are a match to TRBD2. The CDR3 covers 17 residues. Germline CDR1 SGHNT, CDR2 YENEEA. V shed 1 base and J 5 bases; nucleotides not matched to a gene: 3. The CDR3 reads CASSLGTSGRANNEQFF. In DNA, the CDR3 is TGTGCCAGCAGCTTAGGGACTAGCGGGAGGGCAAACAATGAGCAGTTCTTC.

This clone occurred many times. The chain links TRBV11-3 to TRBJ2-5, with TRBD2 identical over 9 bases. In germline, CDR1 is SGHNT, CDR2 YENEEA. V gave up 5 bases and J gave up 5 bases; unmatched junction bases: 12. There are 16 residues in the CDR3. CDR3 bases: TGTGCCAGCAGCCTCGGACTAGCGTTAGGGGAGGAGACCCAGTACTTC. It codes for CASSLGLALGEETQYF. The whole variable domain, filled in from reference TRBV11-3 and TRBJ2-5, reads EAGVVQSPRYKIIEKKQPVAFWCNPISGHNTLYWYLQNLGQGPELLIRYENEEAVDDSQLPKDRFSAERLKGVDSTLKIQPAELGDSAVYLCASSLGLALGEETQYFGPGTRLLVL.

This clone was seen only once. This chain connects TRBV6-5 to TRBJ1-3; no firm D call. V gave up 4 bases and J gave up 0 bases, with 7 bases separating them. Germline CDR1 is MNHEY and CDR2 is SVGAGI. The CDR3 consists of 14 residues. The CDR3 nucleotides read TGTGCCAGCAGTTCTACAGACTCTGGAAACACCATATATTTT. As protein: CASSSTDSGNTIYF.

The CDR3 loop reads CASSIGGDNTGELFF. CDR3 coding DNA: TGTGCCAGTAGTATTGGAGGGGACAACACCGGGGAGCTGTTTTTT. The chain joins TRBV19 to TRBJ2-2; perhaps TRBD2 as D (6 bases). Germline lookup yields CDR1 LNHDA and CDR2 SQIVND (reference sequence). The CDR3 contains 15 residues. Trimming took 3 bases from V and 2 from J, leaving 10 bases between them.

The V gene is TRBV7-8, the J gene TRBJ2-7, with D unclear. The V end was cut by 5 bases, the J end by 0 bases, with 11 bases between. Germline V lookup: CDR1 SGHVS, CDR2 FQNEAQ. The CDR3 contains 14 residues. CDR3 in amino acids: CASSDATHSYEQYF. The CDR3 DNA is TGTGCCAGCAGCGATGCAACACACTCCTACGAGCAGTACTTC.

The rearrangement links TRBV27 to TRBJ2-7; 9 bases line up with TRBD2. CDR1 MNHEY and CDR2 SMNVEV come from the germline V gene (reference sequence). Trimming at V came to 5 bases and at J to 2 bases, leaving 13 bases not matched to a gene. The CDR3 runs to 17 residues. The CDR3 sequence: CASSTNHPGLAPYEQYF. The DNA for the CDR3 is TGTGCCAGCAGTACGAATCATCCGGGACTAGCACCCTACGAGCAGTACTTC.

This sequence joins TRBV18 and TRBJ1-4, with D maybe TRBD1 (5 bases). Germline assignment: CDR1 KGHSH and CDR2 LQKENI. The CDR3 loop spans 16 amino acids. Between the trimmed V and J ends, which lost 4 bases and 0 bases, there was a span of 12 bases. The CDR3 bases are TGTGCCAGCTCACTGGCGGGGGGAGCAACTAATGAAAAACTGTTTTTT. This gives the protein CASSLAGGATNEKLFF.

The chain links TRBV25-1 to TRBJ2-5; the D gene is possibly TRBD1 (5 bases). V gave up 3 bases and J gave up 4 bases, with 9 bases separating them. Germline CDR1 and CDR2: MGHDK and SYGVNS. The CDR3 totals 13 residues. Here the CDR3 DNA reads TGTGCCAGCAGTGACACAGGCCCAGAGACCCAGTACTTC. Translation: CASSDTGPETQYF.

V is TRBV19 and J is TRBJ2-7; D is perhaps TRBD2 (7 bases). V was cut by 5 bases and J by 5 bases, with 16 bases left in between. The CDR3 is 14 residues long. Looked up from germline, CDR1 is LNHDA and CDR2 is SQIVND (reference sequence). CDR3 loop: CASSPARGGNEQYF. The CDR3 DNA sequence: TGTGCCAGTAGTCCGGCGAGGGGGGGAAACGAGCAGTACTTC.

This clone was found a few times. V gene TRBV30 combines with J gene TRBJ1-1; D perhaps matches TRBD1 (5 bases). The CDR3 has 12 amino acids. From germline, CDR1 is GTSNPN and CDR2 SVGIG (reference sequence). Trimming took off 5 bases at V and 1 base at J, with 8 bases between the two ends. As DNA, the CDR3 is TGTGCCTGGCGGACACCGAACACTGAAGCTTTCTTT. Protein: CAWRTPNTEAFF.

The rearrangement links TRBV10-1 to TRBJ1-1, with D possibly TRBD1 on 6 matching bases. Trimming took 0 bases from V and 10 from J, leaving 12 bases between them. From germline, CDR1 is WNHNN and CDR2 SYGVQD (reference sequence). The CDR3 covers 13 residues. The CDR3 sequence is CASSESTRGTAFF. The CDR3 nucleotides read TGCGCCAGCAGTGAGTCGACGAGGGGGACAGCTTTCTTT.

The chain uses TRBV7-3 and TRBJ1-2; 8 bases map to TRBD1. The CDR3 loop spans 15 amino acids. Germline loops: CDR1 SGHTA, CDR2 FQGTGA. V shed 3 bases, J shed 6 bases, and the junction held 9 bases outside the gene matches. The CDR3 bases are TGTGCCAGCAGCTTGACAGGGGAAGGTAGCGATGGCTACACCTTC. This encodes CASSLTGEGSDGYTF.

V is TRBV18 and J is TRBJ1-2; 12 positions agree with TRBD1. Germline CDR1 is KGHSH and CDR2 is LQKENI. J lost 8 bases, V lost 4 bases, and 8 bases had no gene match. CDR3 length: 15 amino acids. The CDR3 coding sequence is TGTGCCAGCTCACTACCTGGGGACAGGGGGCGAGGCTACACCTTC. Its protein product is CASSLPGDRGRGYTF.

The gene calls are TRBV19 and TRBJ2-1, with TRBD2 matching 13 bases. The trim removed 6 bases at V and 10 bases at J, leaving 21 bases unmatched. CDR1 is LNHDA, CDR2 SQIVND, per germline (reference sequence). The CDR3 is 19 residues long. The CDR3 loop reads CASRPGTGSTSGGAAEQFF. The CDR3 DNA follows: TGTGCCAGTAGACCCGGGACAGGGTCAACTAGCGGGGGGGCCGCAGAGCAGTTCTTC.

This clone was seen many times. This rearrangement joins TRBV9 to TRBJ2-1, with 10 bases lining up with TRBD2. Germline CDR1 is SGDLS and CDR2 is YYNGEE. This CDR3 region has 17 residues. With 4 bases clipped from V and 6 bases from J, the junction kept 13 bases outside the gene matches. The CDR3 region has the DNA TGTGCCAGCAGCCACAGACTAAGCGGGGGGGCCCCCAATGAGCAGTTCTTC. This codes for CASSHRLSGGAPNEQFF. The variable domain in full, with the rest retrieved from reference TRBV9 and TRBJ2-1, is DSGVTQTPKHLITATGQRVTLRCSPRSGDLSVYWYQQSLDQGLQFLIQYYNGEERAKGNILERFSAQQFPDLHSELNLSSLELGDSALYFCASSHRLSGGAPNEQFFGPGTRLTVL.

This clone was counted many times. The chain joins TRBV14 to TRBJ2-1, with 8 bases lining up with TRBD2. Germline loops: CDR1 SGHDN, CDR2 FVKESK. Unmatched junction bases numbered 8, after V lost 4 bases and J lost 3 bases. The length of the CDR3 is 16 residues. The CDR3 DNA is TGTGCCAGCAGCCCCCGCGGGGGGCTAGTCTACAATGAGCAGTTCTTC. This sequence encodes CASSPRGGLVYNEQFF.

The chain carries TRBV27 and TRBJ2-3; TRBD1 agrees at 8 bases. The CDR3 loop spans 14 amino acids. Losses at the gene ends were 3 bases for V and 2 bases for J; bases not matched to a gene: 1. Per the germline V gene, CDR1 is MNHEY and CDR2 is SMNVEV (reference sequence). The CDR3 loop is CASSLDRATDTQYF. The CDR3 nucleotides read TGTGCCAGCAGTTTGGACAGGGCCACAGATACGCAGTATTTT.

This chain connects TRBV9 to TRBJ2-2; TRBD2 matches at 8 bases. Germline assignment: CDR1 SGDLS and CDR2 YYNGEE. V gave up 0 bases and J gave up 9 bases; unmatched junction bases: 7. The length of the CDR3 is 15 residues. CDR3 in amino acids: CASSVDSGGARELFF. CDR3 DNA sequence: TGTGCCAGCAGCGTAGACAGCGGGGGTGCCCGGGAGCTGTTTTTT.

CDR3 in DNA: TGTGCCAGCAGGACAAGGACAGGCGTCCACGAGCAGTACTTC. It yields the protein CASRTRTGVHEQYF. This sequence joins TRBV2 and TRBJ2-7; 7 bases fit TRBD1. Trimming took 6 bases from V and 5 from J; bases not matched to a gene: 10. The germline CDR1 and CDR2 sequences are SNHLY and FYNNEI. The CDR3 contains 14 residues. Combining the CDR3 with reference TRBV2 and TRBJ2-7 gives the whole variable domain EPEVTQTPSHQVTQMGQEVILRCVPISNHLYFYWYRQILGQKVEFLVSFYNNEISEKSEIFDDQFSVERPDGSNFTLKIRSTKLEDSAMYFCASRTRTGVHEQYFGPGTRLTVT.

The V gene is TRBV19, the J gene TRBJ2-1, with TRBD2 matching over 12 bases. V shed 4 bases and J 0 bases; nucleotides not matched to a gene: 4. This CDR3 has 17 amino acids. CDR1 and CDR2 from the germline V gene are LNHDA and SQIVND (reference sequence). DNA for the CDR3: TGTGCCAGTAGTACCCCGACTAGCGGGAGCTCCTACAATGAGCAGTTCTTC. Protein: CASSTPTSGSSYNEQFF.

CDR3 nucleotides: TGTGCCAGCAGCAATAACAGGGGAGACACTGAAGCTTTCTTT. Encoded protein: CASSNNRGDTEAFF. V and J are TRBV7-9 and TRBJ1-1, with 7 bases aligning to TRBD1. This CDR3 comprises 14 residues. Per germline, CDR1 SEHNR and CDR2 FQNEAQ (reference sequence). The V segment lost 5 bases and the J segment 3 bases; nucleotides outside the gene matches: 6.

V and J are TRBV7-2 and TRBJ2-3, with D possibly TRBD2 on 6 matching bases. Trimming stripped 5 bases from V and 4 bases from J, with 19 bases between. The CDR3 loop spans 16 amino acids. Per the germline V gene, CDR1 is SGHTA and CDR2 is FQGNSA. The CDR3 reads CASSPRGRGGADTQYF. The CDR3, as DNA: TGTGCCAGCAGCCCGAGAGGGCGGGGAGGAGCAGATACGCAGTATTTT.

The chain has TRBV19 and TRBJ1-1; D uncertain. The CDR3 sequence is 14 residues long. The germline V gene has CDR1 LNHDA and CDR2 SQIVND (reference sequence). V was shortened by 0 bases and J by 7 bases, with 12 bases between the two germline ends. CDR3 in amino acids: CASSIDNEVGEAFF. CDR3 in DNA: TGTGCCAGTAGTATAGATAATGAGGTCGGTGAAGCTTTCTTT.

The V call is TRBV18, the J call TRBJ1-2, with D possibly being TRBD1 (5 bases). Trimming removed 4 bases at V and 4 bases at J, with 16 bases between. The germline V gene encodes CDR1 KGHSH and CDR2 LQKENI. The CDR3 is made up of 15 amino acids. DNA of the CDR3: TGTGCCAGCTCACTGGAGGGACCCGCCAGCTATGGCTACACCTTC. Encoded protein: CASSLEGPASYGYTF.

This chain's CDR3 is CASSVVGAGYNEQFF. DNA of the CDR3: TGTGCCAGCAGCGTAGTGGGGGCCGGCTACAATGAGCAGTTCTTC. V gene TRBV9 combines with J gene TRBJ2-1; maybe TRBD1 (6 bases). V dropped 0 bases and J dropped 3 bases, with 10 bases sitting between them. Germline CDR1 is SGDLS and CDR2 is YYNGEE. The CDR3 is made up of 15 amino acids.